This entry describes one T cell receptor (beta chain). This sample stems from a study of blood T cells in healthy people across ages. Primers used in a second PCR of roughly 6 to 12 cycles were a sample-barcoded 5' primer and a J-beta primer mix. From the 5' RACE reads, TCRdb called clonotypes with MiXCR, one entry per CDR3 protein. The sample carries about 1.5 million distinct CDR3 sequences, about 42% recorded once. The germline CDR1 and CDR2 sequences are MDHEN and SYDVKM. This CDR3 comprises 16 residues. The germline V and J ends were trimmed by 6 bases and 0 bases, with 12 bases remaining between them.

The V gene is TRBV28, the J gene TRBJ2-6; TRBD1 is a possible D gene (6 bases). Sequenced input: blood. The clonotype originates from a woman aged 18-30 years in good health. In DNA, the CDR3 is TGTGCCAGCAGCAGCCAAGGGGGCTCTGGGGCCAACGTCCTGACTTTC. Its translation is CASSSQGGSGANVLTF. Filled out from reference TRBV28 and TRBJ2-6, the complete variable domain reads DVKVTQSSRYLVKRTGEKVFLECVQDMDHENMFWYRQDPGLGLRLIYFSYDVKMKEKGDIPEGYSVSREKKERFSLILESASTNQTSMYLCASSSQGGSGANVLTFGAGSRLTVL.